Each of the 13 T cell receptor beta chains below was sequenced from the same sample in a study of identifying expanded T cells in peripheral blood. TCRdb's table, derived via immunoSEQ multiplex PCR, lists solely in-frame clones and lacks some. This sample carries about 82,000 clones, approximately 90% of them seen once, and the ten largest clones take approximately 7%. The source material was blood. Source of these receptors: a person between 18 and 75 years old in good health.

The chain uses TRBV7-3 and TRBJ2-1; TRBD2 aligns across 9 bases. The CDR3 consists of 15 residues. Trimming cost V 3 bases and J 7 bases; bases outside gene matches: 7. From germline, CDR1 is SGHTA and CDR2 FQGTGA. CDR3 region: CASSFGGRAWNEQFF. DNA for the CDR3: TGTGCCAGCAGCTTTGGCGGGAGGGCCTGGAATGAGCAGTTCTTC.

CDR3 in amino acids: CASSKPGRTNTEAFF. The CDR3 DNA reads TGTGCCAGTAGTAAGCCGGGACGGACGAACACTGAAGCTTTCTTT. The chain employs TRBV19 and TRBJ1-1, with a possible D match to TRBD1 (5 bases). CDR1 LNHDA and CDR2 SQIVND come from the germline V gene (reference sequence). V was pared by 4 bases and J by 1 base, with 13 bases between. The CDR3 is 15 amino acids.

The gene calls are TRBV2 and TRBJ1-2, with 9 bases lining up with TRBD1. This CDR3 is 15 amino acids long. V was pared by 9 bases and J by 0 bases, with 8 bases of the junction left unmatched. Germline V gives CDR1 SNHLY, CDR2 FYNNEI. CDR3 protein: CARQTRDRANYGYTF. DNA for the CDR3: TGTGCCAGACAGACCCGGGACAGGGCTAACTATGGCTACACCTTC.

The chain has TRBV5-1 and TRBJ2-1; D may match TRBD1 or TRBD2 (6 bases each). V gave up 5 bases and J gave up 3 bases, with 15 bases separating them. The CDR3 spans 15 residues. Germline lookup yields CDR1 SGHRS and CDR2 YFSETQ. CDR3 loop: CASRSTGAIYNEQFF. The CDR3 nucleotides are TGCGCCAGCAGGTCCACGGGGGCCATCTACAATGAGCAGTTCTTC.

The chain links TRBV10-3 to TRBJ1-5, with TRBD1 identical over 8 bases. The germline V gene has CDR1 ENHRY and CDR2 SYGVKD. CDR3 length: 16 amino acids. Trimming cost V 0 bases and J 1 base; bases outside gene matches: 2. CDR3 sequence reads: CAISESRTGSNQPQHF. The CDR3 coding sequence is TGTGCCATCAGTGAGTCCCGGACAGGGAGCAATCAGCCCCAGCATTTT.

The V call is TRBV4-2, the J call TRBJ1-1; TRBD1 agrees at 11 bases. CDR1 and CDR2 from the germline V gene are LGHNA and YNFKEQ. V lost 2 bases to trimming and J lost 5 bases; unmatched junction nucleotides: 7. There are 16 residues in the CDR3. The CDR3 reads CASSQSGGTGGTEAFF. Written as DNA, the CDR3 is TGTGCCAGCAGCCAATCCGGCGGGACAGGGGGAACTGAAGCTTTCTTT.

This chain links TRBV7-9 with TRBJ1-4; 8 bases agree with TRBD1. The germline V gene has CDR1 SEHNR and CDR2 FQNEAQ (reference sequence). This CDR3 has 15 residues. Trimming removed 5 bases from V and 4 bases from J; junction bases left unmatched: 6. CDR3 bases: TGTGCCAGCAGCGTCCGACAGGGGATTAATGAAAAACTGTTTTTT. Translation: CASSVRQGINEKLFF.

The rearrangement joins TRBV27 to TRBJ1-1, with D hard to call. Germline V gives CDR1 MNHEY, CDR2 SMNVEV (reference sequence). The V end was cut by 4 bases, the J end by 3 bases, with 15 bases between. The CDR3 length is 15 residues. CDR3: CASSSLGSWDTEAFF. The DNA for the CDR3 is TGTGCCAGCAGTTCACTAGGGTCGTGGGACACTGAAGCTTTCTTT.

This clone was counted a single time. The rearrangement joins TRBV6-1 to TRBJ1-4; no firm D call. Trimming cost V 1 base and J 10 bases, with 22 bases left between them. The CDR3 consists of 17 residues. Germline V gives CDR1 MNHNS, CDR2 SASEGT. For the CDR3, the DNA is TGTGCCAGCAGTGAAGACAATACACCGTACCAGCGGGTAAAACTGTTTTTT. Translation: CASSEDNTPYQRVKLFF.

The rearrangement uses TRBV5-1 and TRBJ1-2; 8 bases match TRBD1. CDR3 length: 11 amino acids. Germline V gene data show CDR1 as SGHRS and CDR2 as YFSETQ. The trim removed 7 bases at V and 4 bases at J, leaving 0 bases unmatched. CDR3 DNA sequence: TGCGCCAGCGGGACAGGCTATGGCTACACCTTC. It specifies CASGTGYGYTF.

A single count supports this clone. The chain links TRBV6-4 to TRBJ1-1, with TRBD1 as a possible D gene (5 bases). The length of the CDR3 is 13 residues. Trimming stripped 6 bases from V and 1 base from J, with 9 bases between. Germline-derived CDR1 and CDR2 are MRHNA and SNTAGT. This CDR3 reads CASSLDRNTEAFF. CDR3 DNA: TGTGCCAGCAGCCTCGACAGGAACACTGAAGCTTTCTTT.

The chain carries TRBV5-6 and TRBJ1-1, with 8 bases identical to TRBD1. The V and J ends lost 4 bases and 4 bases, in that order; junction bases with no gene match: 9. The germline V gene encodes CDR1 SGHDT and CDR2 YYEEEE. This CDR3 region has 15 residues. Here the CDR3 DNA reads TGTGCCAGCAGCCAGGACAGGGTCTACGTCACTGAAGCTTTCTTT. Its protein product is CASSQDRVYVTEAFF.

V usage is TRBV19 and J usage is TRBJ2-3; 13 bases are shared with TRBD2. The CDR3 sequence is 13 residues long. Trimming took 10 bases from V and 6 from J; bases not matched to a gene: 4. In germline, CDR1 is LNHDA, CDR2 SQIVND (reference sequence). CDR3 sequence reads: CATGLAGADTQYF. DNA for the CDR3: TGTGCCACCGGACTAGCGGGGGCTGATACGCAGTATTTT.